The rows below give T cell receptor beta chains drawn from one sample of a study of cytomegalovirus exposure and HLA in healthy donors. Method: immunoSEQ multiplex PCR; TCRdb's copy keeps in-frame clones and lacks some. The table includes 100,000 to 150,000 clones, roughly 80% detected once. Sequencing was performed on PBMCs. Receptor source: a girl aged 2-9 years in good health and CMV-seronegative. Both conserved end residues are part of each CDR3. D genes are given only for firm matches. Some rows have no size entry. The others give once, few or many, or a class for an expanded clone.

CDR3 DNA,CDR3 protein,clone size,V gene,D gene,J gene
TGTGCCAGCAGTGACTCCTACAGGAGCTCCTACAATGAGCAGTTCTTC,CASSDSYRSSYNEQFF,NA,TRBV6-4,NA,TRBJ2-1
TGTGCCACGGGGGGCCCCAATCAGCCCCAGCATTTT,CATGGPNQPQHF,once,TRBV6-5,NA,TRBJ1-5
TGTGCCAGCAGCGTAGAGGGGTCGGAGCAGTTCTTC,CASSVEGSEQFF,NA,TRBV9,NA,TRBJ2-1
TGTGCCACCAGCAGTCTAGCCTACGGTATTGGGGCCAACGTCCTGACTTTC,CATSSLAYGIGANVLTF,NA,TRBV15,NA,TRBJ2-6
TGTGCCAGCAGGGCGCAGGTGCTCGCGAACACCGGGGAGCTGTTTTTT,CASRAQVLANTGELFF,NA,TRBV2,NA,TRBJ2-2
TGTGCCAGCAGGTTTGCACAAAACTATGGCTACACCTTC,CASRFAQNYGYTF,NA,TRBV7-2,NA,TRBJ1-2
TGCAGCGTTCGCCGGGACAACTACGAGCAGTACTTC,CSVRRDNYEQYF,NA,TRBV29-1,NA,TRBJ2-7
TGTGCCAGCAGCGCCGGACAGTATAGCAATCAGCCCCAGCATTTT,CASSAGQYSNQPQHF,NA,TRBV9,NA,TRBJ1-5
TGTGCCAGCAGCTTAAGACTAGCGGGATGGCTAGACGGGGAGCTGTTTTTT,CASSLRLAGWLDGELFF,NA,TRBV7-2,TRBD2,TRBJ2-2
TGTGCCAGCACCAGTCGGAGTAGCGGGAACACTGAAGCTTTCTTT,CASTSRSSGNTEAFF,NA,TRBV21-1,NA,TRBJ1-1
TGTGCCAGCAGTGAATCGCCCGGCGGGTCCTACGAGCAGTACTTC,CASSESPGGSYEQYF,NA,TRBV25-1,NA,TRBJ2-7
TGTGCTAGCAGCTTCACGTGGGTGGACAGGGAGAACACTGAAGCTTTCTTT,CASSFTWVDRENTEAFF,NA,TRBV7-7,TRBD1,TRBJ1-1
TGCGCCAGCAGCTCCTTAATAAGCGGGGCGAACACCGGGGAGCTGTTTTTT,CASSSLISGANTGELFF,NA,TRBV5-1,TRBD2,TRBJ2-2
TGTGCCAGCAGCTTAGAATGGACTAGTGGGAATGAGCAGTTCTTC,CASSLEWTSGNEQFF,NA,TRBV11-2,TRBD2,TRBJ2-1
TGTGCCAGCAGTTCCGGGGTTCCCTACAATGAGCAGTTCTTC,CASSSGVPYNEQFF,once,TRBV28,NA,TRBJ2-1
TGTGCCAGCAGTGTGCAGGGGGCTGGGTCCTACGAGCAGTACTTC,CASSVQGAGSYEQYF,NA,TRBV28,TRBD1,TRBJ2-7
TGCGCCAGCAGTCCAGGACAGGAGAACACTGAAGCTTTCTTT,CASSPGQENTEAFF,NA,TRBV5-1,TRBD1,TRBJ1-1
TGTGCCTGGAGCGATCAATGGCAGCGCTACGAGCAGTACTTC,CAWSDQWQRYEQYF,NA,TRBV30,NA,TRBJ2-7
TGTGCCAGCAGTCCCAAGACTAGCGGCACAGATACGCAGTATTTT,CASSPKTSGTDTQYF,NA,TRBV6-4,TRBD2,TRBJ2-3
TGTGCCAGCACTGTGGGCCAGCTCAATCAGCCCCAGCATTTT,CASTVGQLNQPQHF,NA,TRBV28,NA,TRBJ1-5
TGCAGCGTCCCGGACAGGGGAGATGGCTACACCTTC,CSVPDRGDGYTF,NA,TRBV29-1,TRBD1,TRBJ1-2
TGTGCCATCAGTGAGATCGACGGGAAATACGGGCAGTACTTC,CAISEIDGKYGQYF,NA,TRBV10-3,NA,TRBJ2-7
TGTGCCAGCAGCGTAGCCGGGACAGTAGCTTCGAACACTGAAGCTTTCTTT,CASSVAGTVASNTEAFF,NA,TRBV9,TRBD1,TRBJ1-1
TGCAGCGTTGAAGGGGCTAGCGGGAGCCGGCAGTACTTC,CSVEGASGSRQYF,NA,TRBV29-1,TRBD2,TRBJ2-7
TGTGCCAGCAGCTTATCAGCAGGGGAGCTCACTGAAGCTTTCTTT,CASSLSAGELTEAFF,NA,TRBV7-9,NA,TRBJ1-1
TGTGCTAGTGGTTTGGTACTGGGCATAGTCTATGGCTACACCTTC,CASGLVLGIVYGYTF,NA,TRBV12-5,NA,TRBJ1-2
TGCGCCAGCAATGACAGGGGGCGCTACGAGCAGTACTTC,CASNDRGRYEQYF,once,TRBV10-2,TRBD1,TRBJ2-7